This T cell receptor beta chain was sequenced during a study of lymphopenia after photon versus proton radiotherapy. General study results and limits: After lymphocyte nadir, photon-treated repertoires showed oligoclonal expansion, especially CD8+ Temra. Proton therapy kept repertoires fairly stable, unlike photons, which gained effector/memory cells. In patients who died, overall survival fell as post-nadir TCR diversity dropped more. Only patients who died were analyzed for survival; proton advantage is unproven.

Clones were read by immunoSEQ multiplex PCR, and TCRdb kept only the in-frame ones, dropping some. The table lists fewer than 25,000 clones, 80% to 90% of them singletons. This clone was observed a single time. Antigen specificity is unknown. The CDR3 extends over 13 amino acids. Germline CDR1 is SGHTA and CDR2 is FQGNSA. Trimming cost V 6 bases and J 8 bases, with 16 bases left between them. The sequence came from a woman in her forties or fifties with pancreatic cancer. The genes are TRBV7-2 and TRBJ1-2; weak D call: TRBD1 (6 bases). Sequencing used peripheral blood, obtained from a patient treated with photon-based radiotherapy. CDR3 in DNA: TGTGCCAGCAGTCCTCTCAGGGGTGGAGGCTACACCTTC. Translating it yields CASSPLRGGGYTF. Looking up the rest from reference TRBV7-2 and TRBJ1-2 gives the full variable domain: GAGVSQSPSNKVTEKGKDVELRCDPISGHTALYWYRQSLGQGLEFLIYFQGNSAPDKSGLPSDRFSAERTGGSVSTLTIQRTQQEDSAVYLCASSPLRGGGYTFGSGTRLTVV.